This T cell receptor (beta chain) was obtained from a study of early stage breast cancer tumors. Overall study results and limits: Most shared enriched TCRB sequences were commonly generated ones. Comparing each tissue with blood distinguished tumor from normal in about 90% of the 16 patients.

Profiling relied on immunoSEQ multiplex PCR, and the TCRdb table lists in-frame clones only, not all of them. The sample has 45,000 to 50,000 clones, roughly 80% seen once. About this clone: Its cognate antigen is unknown.

This CDR3 contains 14 residues. Germline V gene lookup returns CDR1 MNHEY and CDR2 SVGAGI. The V and J ends lost 2 bases and 7 bases respectively, with 12 bases between them. This TCR came from a person aged 50-59 years with breast cancer. The sample was blood. The chain carries TRBV6-5 and TRBJ2-4; the D call may be TRBD1 or TRBD2 (5 bases each). CDR3 bases: TGTGCCAGCAGTTACGGGGCTAGCAACAACATTCAGTACTTC. Its protein product is CASSYGASNNIQYF.